Reported below is one T cell receptor beta chain. Using its own MiXCR run on the reads, TCRdb lists one record per CDR3 protein. Of about 3,000 distinct CDR3 sequences detected, over 7.5% appear once; the ten largest clones hold around 6.3%. Sequenced input: CD4+ T cells from synovial fluid. This clonotype was obtained from a human donor with rheumatoid arthritis.

In nucleotides, the CDR3 is TGTGCCAGCAGCTTACAGTGGACAGGTTCCTACGAGCAGTACTTC. Translating it yields CASSLQWTGSYEQYF. V usage is TRBV11-2 and J usage is TRBJ2-7, with 7 positions matching TRBD1. This CDR3 has 15 amino acids. V dropped 2 bases and J dropped 1; count of bases not matched to a gene: 5. Germline lookup yields CDR1 SGHAT and CDR2 FQNNGV. Full variable domain (remainder filled in from reference TRBV11-2 and TRBJ2-7): EAGVAQSPRYKIIEKRQSVAFWCNPISGHATLYWYQQILGQGPKLLIQFQNNGVVDDSQLPKDRFSAERLKGVDSTLKIQPAKLEDSAVYLCASSLQWTGSYEQYFGPGTRLTVT.